The 3 T cell receptor beta chains presented below share a single source sample, sequenced in a study of T-cell memory formation after mild COVID-19. TCRdb reprocessed the 5' RACE reads with MiXCR, giving one entry per CDR3 protein. The data contain around 340,000 distinct CDR3 sequences, 13% to 15% of them singletons. Sequencing was done on a sample of PBMCs or a T cell subset sorted from them (not recorded which). All receptors derive from a man between 18 and 35 years old who had mild COVID-19 (a few samples of this study predate the infection). Cell type and time point are not known.

This chain links TRBV20-1 with TRBJ1-1; TRBD1 might be the D (5 bases). The germline gives CDR1 DFQATT, CDR2 SNEGSKA (reference sequence). With 6 bases removed from V and 1 base from J, the gap between germline ends came to 15 bases. CDR3 length: 14 residues. CDR3 bases: TGCAGTGCGCCGTTGTGGCAGGGGAACACTGAAGCTTTCTTT. This codes for CSAPLWQGNTEAFF.

This rearrangement joins TRBV10-3 to TRBJ2-7, with no clear D. V shed 3 bases and J shed 4 bases, with 10 bases lying between them. The CDR3 has 13 residues. The germline V gene encodes CDR1 ENHRY and CDR2 SYGVKD. The CDR3 protein is CAISDPSTYEQYF. The CDR3 DNA reads as TGTGCCATCAGTGATCCCTCGACGTACGAGCAGTACTTC.

This clonotype was seen more than once but under ten times. The chain links TRBV24-1 to TRBJ2-1; tentative D call: TRBD1 (6 bases). The V gene's germline CDR1 is KGHDR and CDR2 SFDVKD. This CDR3 contains 12 residues. The ends were cut back, 6 bases at V and 11 bases at J, with 13 bases in the middle. The CDR3 sequence is CATSRDNSKQFF. In DNA form, the CDR3 reads TGTGCCACCAGTCGGGACAACTCAAAGCAGTTCTTC.